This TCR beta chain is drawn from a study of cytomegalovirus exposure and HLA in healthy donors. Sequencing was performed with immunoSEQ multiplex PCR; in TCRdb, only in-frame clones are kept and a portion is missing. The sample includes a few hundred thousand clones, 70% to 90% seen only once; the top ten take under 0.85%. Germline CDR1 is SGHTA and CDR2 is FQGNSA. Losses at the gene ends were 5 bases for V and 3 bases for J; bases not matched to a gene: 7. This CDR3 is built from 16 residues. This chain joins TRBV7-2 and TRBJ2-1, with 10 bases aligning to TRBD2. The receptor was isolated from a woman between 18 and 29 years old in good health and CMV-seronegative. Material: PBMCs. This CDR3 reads CASSPRTSGNYNEQFF. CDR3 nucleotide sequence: TGTGCCAGCAGCCCACGGACTAGCGGTAACTACAATGAGCAGTTCTTC.